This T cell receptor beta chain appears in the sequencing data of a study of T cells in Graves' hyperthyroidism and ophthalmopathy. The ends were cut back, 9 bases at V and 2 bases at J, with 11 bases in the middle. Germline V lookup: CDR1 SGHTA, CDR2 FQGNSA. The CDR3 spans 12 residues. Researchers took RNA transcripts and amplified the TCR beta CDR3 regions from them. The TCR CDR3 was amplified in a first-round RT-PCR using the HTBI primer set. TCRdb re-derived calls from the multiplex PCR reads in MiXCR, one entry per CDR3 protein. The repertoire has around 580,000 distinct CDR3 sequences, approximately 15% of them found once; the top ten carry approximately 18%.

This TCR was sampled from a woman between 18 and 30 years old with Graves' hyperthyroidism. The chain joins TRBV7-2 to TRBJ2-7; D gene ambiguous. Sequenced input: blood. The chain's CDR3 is CASGGSPYEQYF. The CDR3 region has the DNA TGTGCCAGTGGTGGGTCCCCCTACGAGCAGTACTTC. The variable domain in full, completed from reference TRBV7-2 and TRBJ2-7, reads GAGVSQSPSNKVTEKGKDVELRCDPISGHTALYWYRQSLGQGLEFLIYFQGNSAPDKSGLPSDRFSAERTGGSVSTLTIQRTQQEDSAVYLCASGGSPYEQYFGPGTRLTVT.